These 7 T cell receptor beta chains came from one sample sequenced in a study of T-cell memory formation after mild COVID-19. TCRdb passed the 5' RACE reads through MiXCR, listing each CDR3 protein once. The table includes 250,000 or so distinct CDR3 sequences, approximately 19% detected once. The sample taken for sequencing was PBMCs or a T cell subset sorted from them (not recorded which). These receptors all stem from a man between 18 and 35 years old who had mild COVID-19 (a few samples of this study predate the infection). Cell type and time point are not known.

The J gene is TRBJ2-5, the V gene TRBV7-2, with a weak D call TRBD1 (6 bases). Germline CDR1 and CDR2: SGHTA and FQGNSA. The V end was cut by 5 bases, the J end by 1 base, with 14 bases between. This CDR3 is built from 15 residues. This chain's CDR3 is CASSPWRQVQETQYF. The CDR3 DNA reads as TGTGCCAGCAGCCCGTGGAGACAGGTCCAAGAGACCCAGTACTTC.

This clonotype has more than one count but fewer than ten. The gene calls are TRBV7-8 and TRBJ2-3; D gene ambiguous. The CDR3 sequence is 14 residues long. Germline assignment: CDR1 SGHVS and CDR2 FQNEAQ. V shed 5 bases and J shed 2 bases, with 11 bases lying between them. The CDR3 bases are TGTGCCAGCAGCGACCGAAGAATCACAGATACGCAGTATTTT. Translated: CASSDRRITDTQYF.

This clonotype has only a few counts. This rearrangement joins TRBV7-2 to TRBJ2-7, with D possibly being TRBD1 or TRBD2 (5 bases each). This CDR3 contains 11 residues. Trimming took 10 bases from V and 3 from J, leaving 10 bases between them. The germline V gene has CDR1 SGHTA and CDR2 FQGNSA. CDR3 sequence: CATGPSYEQYF. CDR3 sequence (DNA): TGTGCCACGGGACCGAGCTACGAGCAGTACTTC.

This rearrangement joins TRBV7-2 to TRBJ1-5; 8 nucleotides line up with TRBD1. The CDR3 extends over 16 amino acids. The V gene end was trimmed by 3 bases and the J gene end by 0 bases; junction bases not matched to a gene: 4. CDR1 SGHTA and CDR2 FQGNSA come from the germline V gene. The CDR3 sequence is CASSFGTGYSNQPQHF. The DNA of the CDR3 is TGTGCCAGCAGCTTTGGGACAGGCTATAGCAATCAGCCCCAGCATTTT.

At least ten counts were recorded for this clonotype. The CDR3 is CASSYSGYGYTF. In DNA, the CDR3 is TGTGCCAGCAGTTACTCGGGCTATGGCTACACCTTC. The chain carries TRBV6-5 and TRBJ1-2; D is ambiguous. CDR1 is MNHEY, CDR2 SVGAGI, per germline. V lost 0 bases and J 4 bases, leaving 3 bases between the germline ends. The CDR3 length is 12 residues.

This chain connects TRBV5-1 to TRBJ2-5; the match to TRBD2 covers 9 bases. Germline V CDR1 and CDR2: SGHRS, YFSETQ. V lost 0 bases and J lost 1; bases outside the gene matches: 10. CDR3 size: 18 residues. The CDR3 loop is CASSLAIGAGGTQETQYF. The DNA for the CDR3 is TGCGCCAGCAGCTTGGCTATCGGCGCGGGGGGGACCCAAGAGACCCAGTACTTC. The full variable domain, its missing parts supplied by reference TRBV5-1 and TRBJ2-5, is KAGVTQTPRYLIKTRGQQVTLSCSPISGHRSVSWYQQTPGQGLQFLFEYFSETQRNKGNFPGRFSGRQFSNSRSEMNVSTLELGDSALYLCASSLAIGAGGTQETQYFGPGTRLLVL.

This clonotype came up a few times. The chain has TRBV6-6 and TRBJ2-7; the D is unclear. The V gene's germline CDR1 is MNHNY and CDR2 SVGAGI (reference sequence). The V and J ends lost 6 bases and 2 bases respectively, with 11 bases between them. The CDR3 totals 13 residues. The CDR3 loop reads CASSPGPPYEQYV. CDR3 nucleotides: TGTGCCAGCAGCCCCGGGCCTCCCTACGAGCAGTACGTC.